This entry features one TCR beta chain sequence. Sequencing of TCR beta was performed on blood CD8+ and CD4+ T cells. Both CD4+ and CD8+ T cells were negatively isolated, and TEMRA cells underwent FACS enrichment. The source of the sample is a study of CD8 T cells in Susac syndrome. When the RNA was reverse transcribed, random hexamers were used with an input of 0.5 to 1 ug. Amplification of TCR beta CDR3 used immunoSEQ multiplex PCR across 54 Vbeta and 13 Jbeta. One entry per CDR3 protein results from TCRdb running MiXCR on the immunoSEQ multiplex PCR reads. The sample has some 190,000 distinct CDR3 sequences; about 93% are singletons. Trimming cost V 10 bases and J 1 base; bases outside gene matches: 5. Germline V lookup: CDR1 SEHNR, CDR2 FQNEAQ (reference sequence). This CDR3 has 14 residues.

Sequenced: CD4+ T cells from PBMCs. The clonotype comes from a human donor in good health. This sequence joins TRBV7-9 and TRBJ2-3; the match to TRBD2 covers 10 bases. In DNA form, the CDR3 reads TGTGCCATCGAAACTAGCGGGGGCACAGATACGCAGTATTTT. This translates into CAIETSGGTDTQYF. Full variable domain (missing parts from reference TRBV7-9 and TRBJ2-3): DTGVSQNPRHKITKRGQNVTFRCDPISEHNRLYWYRQTLGQGPEFLTYFQNEAQLEKSRLLSDRFSAERPKGSFSTLEIQRTEQGDSAMYLCAIETSGGTDTQYFGPGTRLTVL.